The entry below describes one TCR beta chain. The data were obtained in a study of cytomegalovirus exposure and HLA in healthy donors. Overall study context: Later, an analysis reported that the 130 or so validation repertoires had used the same platform as the approximately 680 first-cohort repertoires.

Some clones are missing from TCRdb's copy, which holds only in-frame ones; the method was immunoSEQ multiplex PCR. Of roughly 190,000 clones in the sample, roughly 86% were seen once. The CDR3 runs to 15 residues. Germline CDR1 reads SGHRS; CDR2 reads YFSETQ. Trimming pared 0 bases from V and 10 bases from J, leaving 14 bases between. V is TRBV5-1 and J is TRBJ1-6; D is unclear. The sequencing input was PBMCs. This TCR came from a woman aged 18-35 years in good health and CMV-seronegative. The CDR3 nucleotides are TGCGCCAGCAGCTTGGATCGAGGACGGGGATCACCCCTCCACTTT. Its translation: CASSLDRGRGSPLHF.